The entry below gives a single TCR beta chain sequence along with its context. This sample was included in a study of blood T cell repertoires in COVID-19. Enrolled during active infection, Seattle patients were then followed longitudinally. In the authors' methods: Nucleated cell number was recorded as an estimate derived from reference gene primer amplification. TCRdb keeps only in-frame clones here, not all; method: immunoSEQ multiplex PCR. V, J and clone size derive from that table, while D and trimming were established from the DNA sequence. In the table there are 150,000 or so clones, more than 80% of which are singletons. CDR3 size: 15 residues. V shed 0 bases and J shed 5 bases, with 13 bases lying between them. Germline V lookup: CDR1 KGHSH, CDR2 LQKENI.

The sequence was obtained from a man younger than 35 with COVID-19, enrolled during active disease. Specimen: peripheral blood. The V call is TRBV18, the J call TRBJ2-5, with D possibly TRBD1 on 6 matching bases. The CDR3 spells CASSPPSGAGETQYF. In nucleotides, the CDR3 is TGTGCCAGCTCACCACCGTCAGGGGCCGGGGAGACCCAGTACTTC. The full variable domain, its missing parts supplied by reference TRBV18 and TRBJ2-5, is NAGVMQNPRHLVRRRGQEARLRCSPMKGHSHVYWYRQLPEEGLKFMVYLQKENIIDESGMPKERFSAEFPKEGPSILRIQQVVRGDSAAYFCASSPPSGAGETQYFGPGTRLLVL.